This entry features one T cell receptor (beta chain) sequence. In the authors' workflow: Using reference gene primer amplification, nucleated cell counts were estimated. Libraries were prepared by immunoSEQ multiplex PCR; TCRdb keeps only in-frame clonotypes and omits some of them. That table supplies the V and J calls and clone size; D and trimming were determined from the DNA. Among around 140,000 clones, approximately 88% were seen once, and the ten largest hold 1.5% to 2%. This sample stems from a study of blood T cell repertoires in COVID-19. The overall study: Collection of acute and convalescent COVID-19 samples took place in the United States, Italy and Spain. Sources were T cells, B-cell-depleted T cells, or PBMCs; the material itself was cDNA or gDNA.

Per the germline V gene, CDR1 is MNHEY and CDR2 is SVGAGI. The CDR3 has 15 residues. J gave up 7 bases and V 2 bases, and 7 bases lay outside the gene matches. The receptor's source is a man between 65 and 85 years old with acute or convalescent COVID-19. V gene TRBV6-5 combines with J gene TRBJ1-5, with 8 bases fitting TRBD1. Sequencing was done on a sample of peripheral blood. Here the CDR3 DNA reads TGTGCCAGCAGTTACGGACAGGGAACGTCGCAGCCCCAGCATTTT. Translated, it gives CASSYGQGTSQPQHF.